These T cell receptor beta chains were read from a single sample in a study of identical twins. Each CDR3 protein is one row after TCRdb ran MiXCR on the 5' RACE reads. The sample shows approximately 210,000 distinct CDR3 sequences, approximately 16% of them seen only once. This same sample was also taken into another study, of T cells expressing NK-cell markers.

Specimen: CD8+ T cells sorted from blood. Receptor source: a woman in her late teens or twenties in good health. Both conserved end residues are part of each CDR3.

TRBJ2-1 | TRBV6-1 | CASGQLNSYNEQFF
TRBJ2-1 | TRBV27 | CASGGTDYNEQFF
TRBJ2-7 | TRBV3-1 | CASSQLELIHEQYF
TRBJ1-1 | TRBV9 | CASSEGLNTEAFF
TRBJ2-5 | TRBV15 | CATSTVPGEQYF
TRBJ2-2 | TRBV7-9 | CASSLRGELFF
TRBJ2-5 | TRBV27 | CASSLSWGLQETQYF
TRBJ2-5 | TRBV11-1 | CASSSRDHHRQYQETQYF
TRBJ1-1 | TRBV12-3/TRBV12-4 | CASRYTGGLNTEAFF
TRBJ1-6 | TRBV7-9 | CASRSGPNSPLHF
TRBJ2-5 | TRBV12-3/TRBV12-4 | CASSRGSGAQETQYF
TRBJ1-1 | TRBV12-3/TRBV12-4 | CASSTGGITEAFF
TRBJ2-3 | TRBV27 | CASSPLLSGGAEDTQYF
TRBJ2-7 | TRBV27 | CASSFILGEQYF
TRBJ2-7 | TRBV7-9 | CASRPGDSSYEQYF
TRBJ2-1 | TRBV6-5 | CASSYGAGTGEQFF
TRBJ1-1 | TRBV10-3 | CAIRADSLNTEAFF
TRBJ1-1 | TRBV10-3 | CAISFAPGGSDTEAFF
TRBJ2-1 | TRBV20-1 | CSASRLDYEQFF
TRBJ2-6 | TRBV27 | CASSILRGLGANVLTF
TRBJ2-1 | TRBV6-1 | CASSLQTSGISYNEQFF
TRBJ2-5 | TRBV20-1 | CSAPLDRVETQYF
TRBJ2-1 | TRBV20-1 | CSARAGTSINEQFF
TRBJ2-7 | TRBV12-3/TRBV12-4 | CASSWGGQTYEQYF
TRBJ1-1 | TRBV20-1 | CSARGTFFDGNTEAFF
TRBJ2-1 | TRBV7-9 | CASSLGSGRAIDEQFF
TRBJ2-1 | TRBV6-5 | CASSYSMAALQGQFF
TRBJ1-4 | TRBV12-3/TRBV12-4 | CASSFSRVGEKLFF
TRBJ2-1 | TRBV10-2 | CASSEGVVWEQFF
TRBJ2-5 | TRBV12-3/TRBV12-4 | CASSPDLGMFGETQYF
TRBJ2-7 | TRBV5-1 | CASRLGDNNYEQYF
TRBJ2-1 | TRBV27 | CASTTGGPRYGNEQFF
TRBJ2-3 | TRBV10-3 | CATRDSTGGPSDTQYF
TRBJ2-3 | TRBV13 | CASSLAGTGRMADTQYF
TRBJ1-2 | TRBV29-1 | CSVERQIPNYGYTF
TRBJ2-1 | TRBV5-6 | CASSWGTGNNEQFF
TRBJ2-1 | TRBV27 | CASSFGTSGIDEQFF
TRBJ2-1 | TRBV29-1 | CSVEGREGSYNEQFF
TRBJ2-1 | TRBV5-1 | CASRGGNGTSGSGPYNEQFF